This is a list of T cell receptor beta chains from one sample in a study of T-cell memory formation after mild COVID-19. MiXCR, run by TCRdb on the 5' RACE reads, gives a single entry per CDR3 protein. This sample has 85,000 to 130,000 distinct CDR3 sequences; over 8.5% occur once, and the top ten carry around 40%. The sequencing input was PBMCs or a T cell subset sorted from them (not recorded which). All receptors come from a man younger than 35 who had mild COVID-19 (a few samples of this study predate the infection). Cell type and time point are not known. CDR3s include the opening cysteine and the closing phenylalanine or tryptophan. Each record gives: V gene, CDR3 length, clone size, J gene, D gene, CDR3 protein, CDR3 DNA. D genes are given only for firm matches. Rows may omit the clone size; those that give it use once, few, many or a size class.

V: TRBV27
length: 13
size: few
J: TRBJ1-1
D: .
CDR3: CASSLRFPQEAFF
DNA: TGTGCCAGCAGCCTACGGTTCCCTCAAGAAGCTTTCTTT

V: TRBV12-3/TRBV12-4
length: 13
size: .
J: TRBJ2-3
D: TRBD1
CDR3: CASSWTGTDTQYF
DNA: TGTGCCAGCAGTTGGACAGGGACAGATACGCAGTATTTT

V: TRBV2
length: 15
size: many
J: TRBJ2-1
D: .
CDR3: CAMIAGSLNNNEQFF
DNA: TGTGCTATGATTGCCGGGTCTCTTAACAACAATGAGCAGTTCTTC

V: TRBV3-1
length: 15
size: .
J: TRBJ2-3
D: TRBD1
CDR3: CASSRTGGTQDTQYF
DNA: TGTGCCAGCAGTCGGACAGGTGGAACCCAGGATACGCAGTATTTT

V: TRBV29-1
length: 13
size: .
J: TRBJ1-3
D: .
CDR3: CSVWRGPGNTIYF
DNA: TGCAGCGTATGGCGGGGACCTGGAAACACCATATATTTT

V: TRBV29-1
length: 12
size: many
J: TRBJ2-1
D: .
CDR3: CSASSGTGEQFF
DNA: TGCAGCGCGAGTTCCGGGACGGGGGAGCAGTTCTTC

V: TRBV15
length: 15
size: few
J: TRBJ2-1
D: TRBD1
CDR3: CATSRPRTGFNEQFF
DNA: TGTGCCACCAGCAGACCCAGGACAGGTTTCAATGAGCAGTTCTTC

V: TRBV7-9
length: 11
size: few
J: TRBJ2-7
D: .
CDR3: CASGTVYEQYF
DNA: TGTGCCTCCGGGACGGTTTACGAGCAGTACTTC

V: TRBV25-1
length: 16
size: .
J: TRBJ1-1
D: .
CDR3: CASSKALTGSRNEAFF
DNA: TGTGCCAGCAGTAAAGCGCTAACAGGGAGCAGGAATGAAGCTTTCTTT

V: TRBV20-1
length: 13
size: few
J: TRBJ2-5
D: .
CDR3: CSARLANQETQYF
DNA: TGCAGTGCTAGACTAGCGAACCAAGAGACCCAGTACTTC

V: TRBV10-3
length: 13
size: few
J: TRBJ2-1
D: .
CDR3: CAISESKLDEQFF
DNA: TGTGCCATCAGTGAGTCGAAGCTCGATGAGCAGTTCTTC

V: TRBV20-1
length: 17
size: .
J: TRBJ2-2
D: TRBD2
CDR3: CSAFSGLAGGLTGELFF
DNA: TGCAGTGCTTTCTCGGGACTAGCGGGGGGTCTTACCGGGGAGCTGTTTTTT

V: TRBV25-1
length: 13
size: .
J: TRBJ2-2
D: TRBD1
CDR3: CASNTGASGELFF
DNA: TGTGCCAGCAACACAGGGGCTTCCGGGGAGCTGTTTTTT

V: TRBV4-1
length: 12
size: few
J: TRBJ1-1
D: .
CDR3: CASSLPSTEAFF
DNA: TGCGCCAGCAGCCTGCCGAGCACTGAAGCTTTCTTT

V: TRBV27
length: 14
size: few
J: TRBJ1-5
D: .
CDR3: CASSFAGSNQPQHF
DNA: TGTGCCAGCAGTTTTGCAGGTAGCAATCAGCCCCAGCATTTT

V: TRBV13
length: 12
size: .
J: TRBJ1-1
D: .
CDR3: CDQGPEDTEAFF
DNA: TGTGATCAGGGGCCGGAGGACACTGAAGCTTTCTTT

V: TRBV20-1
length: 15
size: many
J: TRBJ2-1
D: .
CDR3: CSARFQPSVYNEQFF
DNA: TGCAGTGCTAGGTTCCAGCCATCCGTCTACAATGAGCAGTTCTTC

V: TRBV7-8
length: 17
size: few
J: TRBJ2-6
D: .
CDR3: CASSQNYGRAGANVLTF
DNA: TGTGCCAGCAGCCAAAATTATGGTCGGGCCGGGGCCAACGTCCTGACTTTC

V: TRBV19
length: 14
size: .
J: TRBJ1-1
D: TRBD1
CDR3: CASTREGAVTEAFF
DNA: TGTGCCAGTACCCGGGAGGGGGCGGTTACTGAAGCTTTCTTT

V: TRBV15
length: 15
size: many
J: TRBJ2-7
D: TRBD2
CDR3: CATSRGSGGTYEQYF
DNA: TGTGCCACCAGCAGAGGTAGCGGGGGAACCTACGAGCAGTACTTC

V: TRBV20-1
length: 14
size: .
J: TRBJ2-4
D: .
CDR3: CSALPGRAKNIQYF
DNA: TGCAGTGCCCTCCCAGGGCGGGCCAAAAACATTCAGTACTTC

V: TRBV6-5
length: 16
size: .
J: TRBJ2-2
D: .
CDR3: CASSYSAGHNTGELFF
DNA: TGTGCCAGCAGTTACTCCGCGGGTCACAACACCGGGGAGCTGTTTTTT

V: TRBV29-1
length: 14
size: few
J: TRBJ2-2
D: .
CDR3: CSAPRWGNTGELFF
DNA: TGCAGCGCTCCCCGATGGGGGAACACCGGGGAGCTGTTTTTT

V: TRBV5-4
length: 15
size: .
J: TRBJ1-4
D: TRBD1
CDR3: CASSSGTDDNEKLFF
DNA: TGTGCCAGCAGCTCCGGGACAGATGATAATGAAAAACTGTTTTTT

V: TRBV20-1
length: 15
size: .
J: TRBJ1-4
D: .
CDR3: CSAGGAGAINEKLFF
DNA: TGCAGTGCTGGGGGGGCCGGGGCAATTAATGAAAAACTGTTTTTT

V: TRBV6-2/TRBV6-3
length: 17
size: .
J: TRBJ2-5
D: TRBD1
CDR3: CASSPPTTGDLQETQYF
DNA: TGTGCCAGCAGTCCCCCTACTACAGGGGACCTACAAGAGACCCAGTACTTC

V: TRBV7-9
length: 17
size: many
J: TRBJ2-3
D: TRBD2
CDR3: CASSFTRLAGSTDTQYF
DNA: TGTGCCAGCAGCTTCACCCGACTAGCGGGAAGCACAGATACGCAGTATTTT

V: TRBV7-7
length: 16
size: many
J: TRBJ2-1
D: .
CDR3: CASSLEPAPASNEQFF
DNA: TGTGCTAGCAGCTTAGAGCCCGCCCCGGCATCCAATGAGCAGTTCTTC

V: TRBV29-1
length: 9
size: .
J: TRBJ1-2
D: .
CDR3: CSVELGFPF
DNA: TGCAGCGTTGAACTGGGGTTCCCCTTC